This TCR beta chain was recorded in a study of cytomegalovirus exposure and HLA in healthy donors. Findings and limits, study-wide: Cytomegalovirus association was assigned to about 180 TCR beta chains. Generally TCR sequences proved uncommon, though certain public TCRs appeared in numerous donors.

Clones were read by immunoSEQ multiplex PCR, and TCRdb kept only the in-frame ones, dropping some. The sample lists around 160,000 clones; roughly nine tenths were seen once. Regarding this clone: Its antigen is currently unknown.

The sequencing input was PBMCs. The sequence was obtained from a woman younger than 30 in good health and CMV-seropositive.

The CDR3 sequence: CASSAGARQGRTEAFF. CDR3 in DNA: TGTGCCAGCAGCGCAGGTGCAAGACAGGGGAGGACTGAAGCTTTCTTT. This chain connects TRBV9 to TRBJ1-1; 8 bases fit TRBD1. Germline values: CDR1 SGDLS, CDR2 YYNGEE. There are 16 residues in the CDR3. V gave up 3 bases and J gave up 5 bases; unmatched junction bases: 12.